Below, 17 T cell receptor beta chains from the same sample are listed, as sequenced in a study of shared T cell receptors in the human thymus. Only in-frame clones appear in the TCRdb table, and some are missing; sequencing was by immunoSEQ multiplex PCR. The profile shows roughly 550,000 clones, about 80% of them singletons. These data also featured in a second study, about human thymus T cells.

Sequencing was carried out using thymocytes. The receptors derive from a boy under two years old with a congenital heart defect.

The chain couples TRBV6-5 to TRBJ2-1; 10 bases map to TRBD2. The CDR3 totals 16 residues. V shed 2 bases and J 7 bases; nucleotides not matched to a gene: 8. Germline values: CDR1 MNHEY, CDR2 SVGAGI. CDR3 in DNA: TGTGCCAGCAGTTACCGTAAGCGGGAGGGCCGGAATGAGCAGTTCTTC. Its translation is CASSYRKREGRNEQFF.

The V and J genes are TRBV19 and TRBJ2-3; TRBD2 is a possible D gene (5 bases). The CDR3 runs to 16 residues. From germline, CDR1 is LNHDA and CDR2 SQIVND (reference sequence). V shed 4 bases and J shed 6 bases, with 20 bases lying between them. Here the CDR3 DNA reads TGTGCCAGTAGTACCCAAATAACGGAGGTGCGGGATACGCAGTATTTT. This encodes CASSTQITEVRDTQYF.

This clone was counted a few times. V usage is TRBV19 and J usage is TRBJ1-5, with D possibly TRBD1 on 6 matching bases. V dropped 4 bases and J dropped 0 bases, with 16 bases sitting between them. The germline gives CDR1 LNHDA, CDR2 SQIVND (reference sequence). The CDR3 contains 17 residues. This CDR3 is CASSTNTGHYSNQPQHF. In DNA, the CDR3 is TGTGCCAGTAGTACCAACACGGGACATTATAGCAATCAGCCCCAGCATTTT.

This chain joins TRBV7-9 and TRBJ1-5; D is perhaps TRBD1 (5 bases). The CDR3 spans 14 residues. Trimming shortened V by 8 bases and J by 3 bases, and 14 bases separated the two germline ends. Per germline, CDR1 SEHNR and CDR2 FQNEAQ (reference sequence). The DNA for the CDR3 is TGTGCCAGCCCGACCAGGGAAAACAATCAGCCCCAGCATTTT. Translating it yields CASPTRENNQPQHF.

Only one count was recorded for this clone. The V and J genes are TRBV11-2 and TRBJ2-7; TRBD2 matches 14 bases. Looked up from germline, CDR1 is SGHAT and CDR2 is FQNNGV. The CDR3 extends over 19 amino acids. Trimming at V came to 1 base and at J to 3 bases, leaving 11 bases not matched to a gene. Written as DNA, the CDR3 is TGTGCCAGCAGCTTAGCCCCGACTAGCGGGAGGGCCTATTTCTACGAGCAGTACTTC. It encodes CASSLAPTSGRAYFYEQYF.

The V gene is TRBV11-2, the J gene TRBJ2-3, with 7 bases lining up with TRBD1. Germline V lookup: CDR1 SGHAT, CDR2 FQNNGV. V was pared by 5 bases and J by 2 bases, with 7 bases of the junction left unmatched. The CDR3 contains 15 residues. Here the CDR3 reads CASSALDRATDTQYF. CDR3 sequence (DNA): TGTGCCAGCAGCGCCCTCGACAGGGCCACAGATACGCAGTATTTT.

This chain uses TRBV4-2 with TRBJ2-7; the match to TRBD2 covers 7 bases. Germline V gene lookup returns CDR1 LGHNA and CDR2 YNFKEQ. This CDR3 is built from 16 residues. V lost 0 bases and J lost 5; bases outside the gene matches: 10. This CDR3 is CASSQETGGRLDEQYF. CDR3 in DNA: TGTGCCAGCAGCCAAGAGACTGGCGGGAGACTGGACGAGCAGTACTTC.

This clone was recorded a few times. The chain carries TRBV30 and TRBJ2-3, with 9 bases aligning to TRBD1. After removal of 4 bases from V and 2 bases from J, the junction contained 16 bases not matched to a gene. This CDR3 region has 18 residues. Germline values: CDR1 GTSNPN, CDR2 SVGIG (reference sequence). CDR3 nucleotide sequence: TGTGCCTGGAATGCTGGACAGGGGCCCCTCTTCTTCACAGATACGCAGTATTTT. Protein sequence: CAWNAGQGPLFFTDTQYF.

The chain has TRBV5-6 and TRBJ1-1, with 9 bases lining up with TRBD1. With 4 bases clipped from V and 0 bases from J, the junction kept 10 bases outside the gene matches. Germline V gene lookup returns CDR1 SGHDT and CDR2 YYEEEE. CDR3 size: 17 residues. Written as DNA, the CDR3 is TGTGCCAGCAGCGGCGGGGGGACAGGGACGATGAACACTGAAGCTTTCTTT. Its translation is CASSGGGTGTMNTEAFF.

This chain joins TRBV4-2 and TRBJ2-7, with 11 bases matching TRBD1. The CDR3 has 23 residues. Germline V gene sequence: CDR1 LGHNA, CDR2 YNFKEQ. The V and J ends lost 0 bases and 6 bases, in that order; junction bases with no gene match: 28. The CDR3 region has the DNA TGTGCCAGCAGCCAAGAATGGAGGCCTGGGACAGGGGGAAAGGAGCGGGAGGTGCTCGAGCAGTACTTC. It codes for CASSQEWRPGTGGKEREVLEQYF.

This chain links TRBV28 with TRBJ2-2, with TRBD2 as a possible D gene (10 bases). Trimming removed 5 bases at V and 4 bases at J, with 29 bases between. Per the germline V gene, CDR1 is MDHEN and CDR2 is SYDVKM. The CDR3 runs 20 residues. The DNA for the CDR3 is TGTGCCAGCAGTCACCGGGACAGGGCTGCTAGCGGGAGAGTCACCGGGGAGCTGTTTTTT. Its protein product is CASSHRDRAASGRVTGELFF. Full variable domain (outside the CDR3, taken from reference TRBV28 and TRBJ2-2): DVKVTQSSRYLVKRTGEKVFLECVQDMDHENMFWYRQDPGLGLRLIYFSYDVKMKEKGDIPEGYSVSREKKERFSLILESASTNQTSMYLCASSHRDRAASGRVTGELFFGEGSRLTVL.

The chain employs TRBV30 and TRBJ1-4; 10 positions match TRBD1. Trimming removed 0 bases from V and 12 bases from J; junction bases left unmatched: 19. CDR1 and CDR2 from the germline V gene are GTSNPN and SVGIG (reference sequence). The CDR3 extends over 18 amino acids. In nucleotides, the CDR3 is TGTGCCTGGAGTGTAAAGGGCCGGACAGGGGGAGTTCCCGCAGAACTGTTTTTT. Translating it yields CAWSVKGRTGGVPAELFF.

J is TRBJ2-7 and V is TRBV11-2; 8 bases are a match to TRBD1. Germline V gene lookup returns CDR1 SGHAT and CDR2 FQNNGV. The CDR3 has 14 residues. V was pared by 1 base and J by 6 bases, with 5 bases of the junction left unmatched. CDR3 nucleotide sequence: TGTGCCAGCAGCTTAGTGGGGACAGGAAGCGAGCAGTACTTC. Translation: CASSLVGTGSEQYF.

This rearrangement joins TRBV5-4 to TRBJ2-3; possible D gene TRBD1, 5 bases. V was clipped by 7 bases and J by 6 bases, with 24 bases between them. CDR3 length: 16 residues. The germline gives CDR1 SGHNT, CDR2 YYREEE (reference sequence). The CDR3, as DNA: TGTGCCAGCGTACCAGGGCCCTACTCTTTAGGGGATACGCAGTATTTT. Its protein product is CASVPGPYSLGDTQYF.

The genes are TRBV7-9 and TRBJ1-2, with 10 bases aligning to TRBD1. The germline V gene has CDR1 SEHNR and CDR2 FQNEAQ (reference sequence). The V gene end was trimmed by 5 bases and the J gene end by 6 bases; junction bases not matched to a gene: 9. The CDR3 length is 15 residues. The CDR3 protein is CASSRETGGADGYTF. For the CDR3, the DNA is TGTGCCAGCAGCCGGGAGACAGGGGGCGCCGATGGCTACACCTTC.

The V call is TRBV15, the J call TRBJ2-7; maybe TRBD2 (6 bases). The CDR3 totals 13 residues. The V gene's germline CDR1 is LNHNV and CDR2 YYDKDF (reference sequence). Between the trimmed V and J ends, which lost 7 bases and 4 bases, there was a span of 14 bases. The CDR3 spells CATTQGLPYEQYF. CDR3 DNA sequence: TGTGCCACCACCCAGGGACTTCCATACGAGCAGTACTTC.

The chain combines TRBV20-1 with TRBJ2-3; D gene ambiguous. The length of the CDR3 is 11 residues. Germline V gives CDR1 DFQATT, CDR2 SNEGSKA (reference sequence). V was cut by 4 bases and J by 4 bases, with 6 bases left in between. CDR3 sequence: CSATPPDTQYF. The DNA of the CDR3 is TGCAGTGCTACTCCCCCAGATACGCAGTATTTT.